The subject of this entry is one TCR beta chain. The CDR3 is 10 residues long. V lost 2 bases and J lost 13, with 9 bases in between. CDR1 SQVTM and CDR2 ANQGSEA come from the germline V gene. The data originate from a study of blood T cells in healthy people across ages. The authors ran a second PCR of about 6 to 12 cycles using a sample-barcoded 5' primer and a J-beta primer mix. TCRdb reprocessed the 5' RACE reads with MiXCR, giving one entry per CDR3 protein. The profile covers around 870,000 distinct CDR3 sequences, with more than 25% appearing a single time and around 15% taken by the ten largest. Those donating, healthy Caucasian individuals from Russia, were aged 6 to 90.

V gene TRBV29-1 combines with J gene TRBJ2-1, with D possibly TRBD2 on 6 matching bases. The TCR sequence derives from an elderly woman in good health. Sequenced: blood. The CDR3 sequence: CSVEPSDQFF. As DNA, the CDR3 is TGCAGCGTTGAACCTAGCGACCAGTTCTTC.